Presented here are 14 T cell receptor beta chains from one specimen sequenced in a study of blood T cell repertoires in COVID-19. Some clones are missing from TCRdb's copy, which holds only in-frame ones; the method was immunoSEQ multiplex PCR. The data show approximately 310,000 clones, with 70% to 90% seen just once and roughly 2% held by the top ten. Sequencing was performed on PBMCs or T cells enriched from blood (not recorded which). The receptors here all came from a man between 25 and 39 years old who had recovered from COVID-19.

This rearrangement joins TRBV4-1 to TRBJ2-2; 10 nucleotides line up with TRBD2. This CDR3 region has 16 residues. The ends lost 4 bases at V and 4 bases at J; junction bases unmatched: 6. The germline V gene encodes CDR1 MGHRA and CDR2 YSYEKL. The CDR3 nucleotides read TGCGCCAGCAGCCCCGTAGCGGGGGGCAGCACCGGGGAGCTGTTTTTT. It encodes CASSPVAGGSTGELFF.

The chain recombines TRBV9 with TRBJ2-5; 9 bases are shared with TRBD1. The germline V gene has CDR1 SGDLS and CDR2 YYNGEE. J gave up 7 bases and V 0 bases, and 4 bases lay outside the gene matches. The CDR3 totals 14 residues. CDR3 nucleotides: TGTGCCAGCAGCGTAGAAATGGGACAGGGGACCCAGTACTTC. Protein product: CASSVEMGQGTQYF.

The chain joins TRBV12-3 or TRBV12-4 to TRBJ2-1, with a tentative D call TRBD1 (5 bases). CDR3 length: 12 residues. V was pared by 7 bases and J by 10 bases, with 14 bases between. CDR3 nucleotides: TGTGCCAGCACCCCAACCAGGGAAGAGCAGTTCTTC. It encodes CASTPTREEQFF.

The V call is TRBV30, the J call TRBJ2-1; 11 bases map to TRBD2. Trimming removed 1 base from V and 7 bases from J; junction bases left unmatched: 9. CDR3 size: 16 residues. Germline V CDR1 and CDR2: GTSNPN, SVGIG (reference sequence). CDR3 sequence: CAWSAFLAGGLNEQFF. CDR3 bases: TGTGCCTGGAGTGCCTTTCTAGCGGGGGGTTTGAATGAGCAGTTCTTC.

The CDR3 nucleotides are TGCGCCAGCAGCCGGGACAGGGGGCAGGGCTACACCTTC. Translating gives CASSRDRGQGYTF. The chain employs TRBV4-3 and TRBJ1-2; 12 nucleotides agree with TRBD1. The junction had 2 bases not matched to a gene; V was cut back by 4 bases and J by 8 bases. The CDR3 runs to 13 residues. Germline V lookup: CDR1 LGHNA, CDR2 YSLEER.

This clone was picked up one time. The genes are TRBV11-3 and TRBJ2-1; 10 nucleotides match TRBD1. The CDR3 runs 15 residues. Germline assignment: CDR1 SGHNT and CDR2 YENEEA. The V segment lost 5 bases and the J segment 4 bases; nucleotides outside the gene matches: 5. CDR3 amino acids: CASSTGQGVYNEQFF. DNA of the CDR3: TGTGCCAGCAGCACCGGACAGGGGGTGTACAATGAGCAGTTCTTC.

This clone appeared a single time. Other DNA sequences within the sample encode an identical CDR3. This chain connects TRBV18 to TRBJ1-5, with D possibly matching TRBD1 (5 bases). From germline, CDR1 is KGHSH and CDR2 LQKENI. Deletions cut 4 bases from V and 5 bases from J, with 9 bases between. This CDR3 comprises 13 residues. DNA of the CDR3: TGTGCCAGCTCACAGGGGCTCGATCAGCCCCAGCATTTT. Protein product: CASSQGLDQPQHF.

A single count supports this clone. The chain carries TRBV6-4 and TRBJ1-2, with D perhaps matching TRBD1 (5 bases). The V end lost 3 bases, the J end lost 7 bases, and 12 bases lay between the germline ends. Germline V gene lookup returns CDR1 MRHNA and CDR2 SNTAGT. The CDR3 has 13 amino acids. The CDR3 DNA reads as TGTGCCAGCAGTGAAATTCAGGGAGGTGGCTACACCTTC. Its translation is CASSEIQGGGYTF.

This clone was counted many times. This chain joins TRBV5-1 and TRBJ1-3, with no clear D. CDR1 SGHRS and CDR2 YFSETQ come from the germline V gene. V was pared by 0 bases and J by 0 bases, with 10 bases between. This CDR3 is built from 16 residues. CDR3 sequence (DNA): TGCGCCAGCAGCTTGGACGGCGGCAGCTCTGGAAACACCATATATTTT. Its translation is CASSLDGGSSGNTIYF.

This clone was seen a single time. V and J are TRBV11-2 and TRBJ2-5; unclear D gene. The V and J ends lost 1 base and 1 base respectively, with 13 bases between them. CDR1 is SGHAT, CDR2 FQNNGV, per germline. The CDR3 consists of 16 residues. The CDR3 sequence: CASSLGSAVVQETQYF. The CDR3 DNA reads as TGTGCCAGCAGCTTAGGGAGTGCGGTAGTCCAAGAGACCCAGTACTTC.

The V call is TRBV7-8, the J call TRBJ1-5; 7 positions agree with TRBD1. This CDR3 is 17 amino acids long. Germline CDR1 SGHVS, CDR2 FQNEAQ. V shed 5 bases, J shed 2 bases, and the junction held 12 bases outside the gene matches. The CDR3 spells CASSPREQGFGNQPQHF. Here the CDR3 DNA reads TGTGCCAGCAGCCCCCGTGAACAGGGGTTTGGCAATCAGCCCCAGCATTTT.

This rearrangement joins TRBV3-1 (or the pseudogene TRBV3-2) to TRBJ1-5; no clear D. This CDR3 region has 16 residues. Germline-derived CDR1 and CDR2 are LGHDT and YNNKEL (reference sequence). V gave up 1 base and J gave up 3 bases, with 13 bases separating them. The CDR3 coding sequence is TGTGCCAGCAGCCAAGGGAGAGGGTTTGACAATCAGCCCCAGCATTTT. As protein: CASSQGRGFDNQPQHF.

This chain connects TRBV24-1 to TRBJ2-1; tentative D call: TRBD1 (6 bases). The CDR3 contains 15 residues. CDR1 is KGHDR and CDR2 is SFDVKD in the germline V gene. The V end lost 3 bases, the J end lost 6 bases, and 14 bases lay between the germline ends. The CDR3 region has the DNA TGTGCCACCAGTGATCCTCTCCTGGACAGCAATGAGCAGTTCTTC. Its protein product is CATSDPLLDSNEQFF.

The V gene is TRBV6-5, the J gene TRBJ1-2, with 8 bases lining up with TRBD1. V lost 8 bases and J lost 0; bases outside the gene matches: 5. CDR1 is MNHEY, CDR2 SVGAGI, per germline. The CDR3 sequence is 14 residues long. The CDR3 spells CASCRGLANYGYTF. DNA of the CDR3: TGTGCCAGCTGCAGGGGGCTCGCTAACTATGGCTACACCTTC.